What follows describes a single TCR beta chain. Other DNA sequences from this sample encode an identical CDR3 as well. This entry belongs to a study of blood T cell repertoires in COVID-19. Libraries were prepared by immunoSEQ multiplex PCR; TCRdb keeps only in-frame clonotypes and omits some of them. The table has more than 75,000 clones, around 88% seen once. This CDR3 contains 14 residues. Germline trimming cut 4 bases from V and 4 bases from J; bases unmatched to any gene: 4. Germline values: CDR1 LNHDA, CDR2 SQIVND (reference sequence). The sequencing input was peripheral blood. The chain carries TRBV19 and TRBJ2-5, with 9 bases fitting TRBD1. This TCR came from an elderly woman with acute or convalescent COVID-19. CDR3 loop: CASSTTGGGETQYF. CDR3 bases: TGTGCCAGTAGTACGACAGGGGGAGGAGAGACCCAGTACTTC.